One sample yielded the 24 T cell receptor beta chains listed below, sequenced in a study of PD-1 blockade in classical Hodgkin lymphoma. With no exception, relapse followed autologous stem cell transplantation in all patients, and brentuximab vedotin exposure varied. Generated by immunoSEQ multiplex PCR, the TCRdb table keeps only in-frame clones and is missing some. The sample lists tens of thousands of clones; roughly 87% were seen once. Material: peripheral blood mononuclear cells (PBMCs), obtained before the second cycle of nivolumab. Receptor source: a human donor with classical Hodgkin lymphoma.

The CDR3 is CASSLQGRAYEQYF. The CDR3 nucleotides read TGTGCCAGCAGCCTACAGGGTAGGGCCTACGAGCAGTACTTC. This chain connects TRBV6-5 to TRBJ2-7, with a tentative D call TRBD1 (6 bases). Trimming took off 6 bases at V and 2 bases at J, with 14 bases between the two ends. Looked up from germline, CDR1 is MNHEY and CDR2 is SVGAGI. The CDR3 consists of 14 residues.

J is TRBJ2-1 and V is TRBV5-5; D gene unclear. The germline gives CDR1 SGHKS, CDR2 YYEKEE (reference sequence). Trimming removed 2 bases at V and 0 bases at J, with 9 bases between. The CDR3 spans 15 residues. CDR3 in DNA: TGTGCCAGCAGCTTCAGGAAGAGCTCCTACAATGAGCAGTTCTTC. This gives the protein CASSFRKSSYNEQFF.

The rearrangement uses TRBV4-2 and TRBJ1-5; a possible D gene is TRBD1 (6 bases). Trimming shortened V by 0 bases and J by 6 bases, and 18 bases separated the two germline ends. Per germline, CDR1 LGHNA and CDR2 YNFKEQ. This CDR3 spans 17 amino acids. The CDR3 DNA reads TGTGCCAGCAGCCAAGAATACACAGGGTTAGGTAGTCAGCCCCAGCATTTT. Its translation is CASSQEYTGLGSQPQHF.

V gene TRBV28 combines with J gene TRBJ2-3; D assignment may be TRBD1 or TRBD2 (5 bases each). There are 19 residues in the CDR3. Germline values: CDR1 MDHEN, CDR2 SYDVKM. Deletions cut 6 bases from V and 0 bases from J, with 25 bases between. The CDR3 coding sequence is TGTGCCAGCAGCTGGGGACCTGGGAATTATGAGGATAGCACAGATACGCAGTATTTT. It encodes CASSWGPGNYEDSTDTQYF.

The V gene is TRBV28, the J gene TRBJ1-1, with 8 bases matching TRBD1. Germline V gene sequence: CDR1 MDHEN, CDR2 SYDVKM. Trimming cost V 6 bases and J 12 bases; bases outside gene matches: 12. The CDR3 spans 13 residues. CDR3 nucleotides: TGTGCCAGCAGCACTCCGGACAGGGTAAAAACTTTCTTT. This gives the protein CASSTPDRVKTFF.

The chain combines TRBV18 with TRBJ1-1; D is undetermined. The CDR3 is 14 residues long. Trimming took off 3 bases at V and 1 base at J, with 9 bases between the two ends. Looked up from germline, CDR1 is KGHSH and CDR2 is LQKENI. In DNA form, the CDR3 reads TGTGCCAGCTCACCGGCGGTTTCGAACACTGAAGCTTTCTTT. Translating it yields CASSPAVSNTEAFF.

The V call is TRBV28, the J call TRBJ1-4; 7 bases are shared with TRBD1. Germline CDR1 reads MDHEN; CDR2 reads SYDVKM. The CDR3 length is 15 residues. V lost 4 bases and J lost 5; bases outside the gene matches: 7. CDR3 DNA: TGTGCCAGCAGTTACTACAGGGGCTCCAATGAAAAACTGTTTTTT. Its translation: CASSYYRGSNEKLFF.

CDR3 DNA: TGTGCCAGCAGTTTGGGCGAGGTCCAAGAGACCCAGTACTTC. It specifies CASSLGEVQETQYF. The chain uses TRBV28 and TRBJ2-5; D unresolved. The CDR3 is 14 residues long. The V gene lost 3 bases and the J gene lost 1 base, with 9 bases spanning the gap. Per germline, CDR1 MDHEN and CDR2 SYDVKM.

The chain employs TRBV7-9 and TRBJ1-2; 8 nucleotides match TRBD1. Germline loops: CDR1 SEHNR, CDR2 FQNEAQ (reference sequence). The CDR3 extends over 12 amino acids. Unmatched junction bases numbered 2, after V lost 5 bases and J lost 6 bases. Here the CDR3 reads CASSRTGHGYTF. For the CDR3, the DNA is TGTGCCAGCAGCCGGACAGGGCATGGCTACACCTTC.

The CDR3 loop reads CASRFTDTQYF. CDR3 nucleotide sequence: TGTGCCAGCAGGTTTACAGATACGCAGTATTTT. This chain connects TRBV6-1 to TRBJ2-3; no clear D gene. CDR3 length: 11 amino acids. The V gene's germline CDR1 is MNHNS and CDR2 SASEGT. The V end lost 6 bases, the J end lost 3 bases, and 4 bases lay between the germline ends.

This clone was recorded only once. The chain couples TRBV7-8 to TRBJ2-1; 13 nucleotides match TRBD2. Germline-derived CDR1 and CDR2 are SGHVS and FQNEAQ. This CDR3 is 16 amino acids long. With V trimmed by 4 bases and J by 9 bases, 9 bases remained unmatched. CDR3 protein: CASSSLAGGQVGEQFF. CDR3 in DNA: TGTGCCAGCAGCTCACTAGCGGGGGGGCAGGTAGGTGAGCAGTTCTTC.

The V and J genes are TRBV25-1 and TRBJ1-2, with D perhaps TRBD1 (5 bases). In germline, CDR1 is MGHDK, CDR2 SYGVNS. V was shortened by 1 base and J by 8 bases, with 14 bases between the two germline ends. The length of the CDR3 is 14 residues. Here the CDR3 reads CASSESWGRAGYTF. The CDR3 DNA reads as TGTGCCAGCAGTGAATCATGGGGGAGGGCCGGCTACACCTTC.

This clone was recorded only once. The chain recombines TRBV28 with TRBJ2-5; D may be TRBD1 (6 bases). The CDR3 loop spans 16 amino acids. Germline loops: CDR1 MDHEN, CDR2 SYDVKM. The V gene lost 6 bases and the J gene lost 2 bases, with 19 bases spanning the gap. CDR3 residues: CASRGTWTVLQETQYF. The CDR3 nucleotides are TGTGCCAGCAGGGGGACATGGACAGTACTACAAGAGACCCAGTACTTC. Drawing the rest from reference TRBV28 and TRBJ2-5, the complete variable domain is DVKVTQSSRYLVKRTGEKVFLECVQDMDHENMFWYRQDPGLGLRLIYFSYDVKMKEKGDIPEGYSVSREKKERFSLILESASTNQTSMYLCASRGTWTVLQETQYFGPGTRLLVL.

The gene calls are TRBV27 and TRBJ1-2, with unresolved D. Germline CDR1 is MNHEY and CDR2 is SMNVEV (reference sequence). This CDR3 spans 13 amino acids. V lost 2 bases to trimming and J lost 3 bases, with 7 bases between them. The chain's CDR3 is CASSLNVDYGYTF. CDR3 nucleotide sequence: TGTGCCAGCAGTTTAAATGTCGACTATGGCTACACCTTC.

The V and J genes are TRBV6-1 and TRBJ2-3, with D uncertain. There are 11 residues in the CDR3. Germline V CDR1 and CDR2: MNHNS, SASEGT. V gave up 6 bases and J gave up 7 bases, with 8 bases separating them. The CDR3 sequence is CASSSSNTQYF. CDR3 coding DNA: TGTGCCAGCAGCTCCTCGAATACGCAGTATTTT.

V usage is TRBV28 and J usage is TRBJ2-5; no clear D. The V gene's germline CDR1 is MDHEN and CDR2 SYDVKM. The CDR3 totals 15 residues. V lost 1 base and J 0 bases, leaving 9 bases between the germline ends. CDR3 region: CASSLSRTDQETQYF. CDR3 DNA: TGTGCCAGCAGTTTATCCCGGACCGACCAAGAGACCCAGTACTTC.

This sequence joins TRBV20-1 and TRBJ2-7; the D is unclear. Per the germline V gene, CDR1 is DFQATT and CDR2 is SNEGSKA (reference sequence). Trimming left V 2 bases short and J 3 bases short, with 5 bases between. CDR3 length: 11 residues. The DNA for the CDR3 is TGCAGTGCTAGAATGGACTACGAGCAGTACTTC. Its protein is CSARMDYEQYF.

The chain has TRBV18 and TRBJ1-3; D ambiguous. Trimming stripped 1 base from V and 0 bases from J, with 10 bases between. The CDR3 length is 16 residues. CDR1 is KGHSH, CDR2 LQKENI, per germline. The CDR3 reads CASSPLRDPSGNTIYF. In DNA, the CDR3 is TGTGCCAGCTCACCACTAAGAGATCCCTCTGGAAACACCATATATTTT.

Written as DNA, the CDR3 is TGCGCCAGTTTGGGCCCCTACAATGAGCAGTTCTTC. Amino acids: CASLGPYNEQFF. The rearrangement links TRBV5-1 to TRBJ2-1; no firm D call. The germline V and J ends were trimmed by 8 bases and 2 bases, with 8 bases remaining between them. The CDR3 length is 12 residues. Germline values: CDR1 SGHRS, CDR2 YFSETQ. Supplemented by reference TRBV5-1 and TRBJ2-1, the full variable domain reads KAGVTQTPRYLIKTRGQQVTLSCSPISGHRSVSWYQQTPGQGLQFLFEYFSETQRNKGNFPGRFSGRQFSNSRSEMNVSTLELGDSALYLCASLGPYNEQFFGPGTRLTVL.

The chain joins TRBV4-1 to TRBJ2-2; the D gene is possibly TRBD1 (6 bases). This CDR3 comprises 17 residues. The germline V gene has CDR1 MGHRA and CDR2 YSYEKL. Trimming cost V 6 bases and J 0 bases, with 17 bases left between them. The CDR3 is CASRGETGSANTGELFF. The CDR3 nucleotides read TGCGCCAGCAGGGGGGAAACAGGGAGCGCGAACACCGGGGAGCTGTTTTTT.

This chain uses TRBV9 with TRBJ1-1; D perhaps matches TRBD1 (6 bases). Germline values: CDR1 SGDLS, CDR2 YYNGEE. The CDR3 covers 17 residues. V was clipped by 5 bases and J by 4 bases, with 24 bases between them. The CDR3 loop is CASSPLDTDRWFTEAFF. The CDR3, as DNA: TGTGCCAGCAGTCCACTCGATACCGACAGGTGGTTCACTGAAGCTTTCTTT.

The chain is built from TRBV4-2 and TRBJ2-1, with D perhaps matching TRBD1 (5 bases). Trimming removed 4 bases at V and 8 bases at J, with 15 bases between. Germline-derived CDR1 and CDR2 are LGHNA and YNFKEQ. This CDR3 is 14 amino acids long. This CDR3 is CASSLSGITDEQFF. In DNA form, the CDR3 reads TGTGCCAGCAGCCTTTCAGGGATTACAGATGAGCAGTTCTTC.

The chain uses TRBV5-1 and TRBJ1-1; tentative D call: TRBD1 (5 bases). Germline V lookup: CDR1 SGHRS, CDR2 YFSETQ. V lost 4 bases and J 8 bases, leaving 15 bases between the germline ends. CDR3 length: 13 amino acids. CDR3 sequence reads: CASSLGTVPEAFF. CDR3 nucleotide sequence: TGCGCCAGCAGCCTCGGGACCGTCCCCGAAGCTTTCTTT.

This clone was observed once. This rearrangement joins TRBV13 to TRBJ2-3, with D possibly being TRBD2 (5 bases). The length of the CDR3 is 14 residues. Germline loops: CDR1 PRHDT, CDR2 FYEKMQ (reference sequence). Deletions cut 3 bases from V and 4 bases from J, with 11 bases between. In nucleotides, the CDR3 is TGTGCCAGCAGCTTCGGTGGGAGCGCAGATACGCAGTATTTT. Its protein is CASSFGGSADTQYF.